This TCR beta chain was observed in a study of blood T cell repertoires in COVID-19. Overall study: Samples taken during acute and convalescent COVID-19 were collected in the United States, Italy and Spain. Sources were T cells, B-cell-depleted T cells, or PBMCs; the material itself was cDNA or gDNA.

Germline CDR1 and CDR2: SGDLS and YYNGEE. V lost 0 bases, J lost 7 bases, and 25 bases lay in between. The CDR3 is made up of 18 amino acids. In the original processing: Reference gene primers were amplified, and this amplification served to estimate nucleated cell counts. This table comes from immunoSEQ multiplex PCR, and its TCRdb copy is limited to in-frame clones, with some not included. From that table come the V and J calls and clone size; the DNA was used to work out D and trimming. The table records roughly 49,000 clones, around nine tenths of them present only once. The clonotype was recovered from a woman aged 80 or older with acute or convalescent COVID-19. The rearrangement links TRBV9 to TRBJ1-2; possible D gene TRBD1, 6 bases. The sample taken for sequencing was peripheral blood. CDR3 in DNA: TGTGCCAGCAGCGTAGTAGAGGGGGAGATTCCCGGCCTCGCTGGCTACACCTTC. This codes for CASSVVEGEIPGLAGYTF.